This TCR beta chain emerged from a study of sequential checkpoint blockade in melanoma. Study-wide context: Arm A got nivolumab then ipilimumab; arm B the reverse, 1:1. Both treatment sequences were followed by maintenance nivolumab.

Germline CDR1 and CDR2: SGHTA and FQGTGA. The CDR3 length is 14 residues. The V end lost 5 bases, the J end lost 3 bases, and 14 bases lay between the germline ends. Treatment described: randomized to nivolumab then ipilimumab (arm A) or the reverse (arm B). None of the patients previously received DNA-damaging chemotherapy. From thawed PBMCs, live CD3+CD8+ cells negative for CD19 and CD56 were sorted. The method was immunoSEQ multiplex PCR; TCRdb's version includes in-frame clones alone and lacks a portion of them. This repertoire shows under 6,500 clones, 70% to 90% found once; its top ten account for roughly 10%.

The clonotype originates from a human donor with melanoma. Specimen: CD8+ T cells sorted from blood (inferred from file names), collected from a patient given nivolumab and ipilimumab in sequence. This chain uses TRBV7-3 with TRBJ2-7; tentative D call: TRBD2 (6 bases). The CDR3 DNA follows: TGTGCCAGCAGCCCTCTCCCGGGAGACTACGAGCAGTACTTC. Translated: CASSPLPGDYEQYF.